This section outlines one TCR beta chain sequence together with its context. A junction end diverges from the germline sequence, so it may reflect a read error. The CDR3 extends over 17 amino acids. Per the germline V gene, CDR1 is SSHAT and CDR2 is FNYEAQ (reference sequence). This entry is derived from a study of identical twins. TCRdb recomputed calls from the 5' RACE reads with MiXCR, one row per CDR3 protein. In the table there are roughly 570,000 distinct CDR3 sequences, 9.5% to 10% of which are singletons. These data were also reused for a study on yellow fever vaccine responses in identical twins. This second study says: After vaccination, twins' T cell response reportedly seemed partly convergent, partly personalized.

The V and J genes are TRBV7-7 and TRBJ2-2; 9 positions match TRBD1. Sequencing was done on a sample of PBMCs. The TCR originated in a young woman in good health. CDR3 loop: CASSPTPGTGSTGELFF. The CDR3 coding sequence is TGTGCTAGCAGCCCGACACCCGGGACAGGGAGCACCGGGGAGCTGTTTTTT. The full variable domain, with the rest looked up from reference TRBV7-7 and TRBJ2-2, is GAGVSQSPRYKVTKRGQDVTLRCDPISSHATLYWYQQALGQGPEFLTYFNYEAQPDKSGLPSDRFSAERPEGSISTLTIQRTEQRDSAMYRCASSPTPGTGSTGELFFGEGSRLTVL.